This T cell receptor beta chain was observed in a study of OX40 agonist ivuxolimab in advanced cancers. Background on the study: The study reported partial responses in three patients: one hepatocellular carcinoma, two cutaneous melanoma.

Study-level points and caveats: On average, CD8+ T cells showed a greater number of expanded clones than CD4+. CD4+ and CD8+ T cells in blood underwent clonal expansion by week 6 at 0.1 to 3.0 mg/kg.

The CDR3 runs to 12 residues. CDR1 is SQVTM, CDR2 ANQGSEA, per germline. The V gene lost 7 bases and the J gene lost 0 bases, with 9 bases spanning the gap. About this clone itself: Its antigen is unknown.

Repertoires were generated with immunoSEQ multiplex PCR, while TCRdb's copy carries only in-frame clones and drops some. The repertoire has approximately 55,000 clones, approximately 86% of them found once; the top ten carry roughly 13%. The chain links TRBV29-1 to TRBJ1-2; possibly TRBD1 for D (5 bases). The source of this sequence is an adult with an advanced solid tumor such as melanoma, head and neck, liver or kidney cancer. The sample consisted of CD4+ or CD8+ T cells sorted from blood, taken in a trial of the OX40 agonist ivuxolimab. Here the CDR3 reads CSGGASNYGYTF. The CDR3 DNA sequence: TGCAGCGGCGGGGCATCTAACTATGGCTACACCTTC.